This T cell receptor beta chain was sequenced in a study of response to subunit inactivated influenza vaccine. On this clonotype itself: Its cognate antigen is unknown.

The V segment lost 5 bases and the J segment 4 bases; nucleotides outside the gene matches: 14. The CDR3 is 18 residues long. From germline, CDR1 is LNHNV and CDR2 YYDKDF (reference sequence). General study results and limits: Each seasonal influenza vaccination recruits few new T cells, the authors suggested.

One entry per CDR3 protein, called by TCRdb with MiXCR from the RT-PCR reads. The table records about 610,000 distinct CDR3 sequences, about 14% of them present only once. Sequencing was performed on PBMCs from blood, taken roughly 12 days after vaccination. J is TRBJ2-1 and V is TRBV15, with TRBD2 matching over 10 bases. The origin of this receptor is a man aged 45-60 years who received an inactivated influenza vaccine. CDR3 amino acids: CATSPRPVAGGRYNEQFF. For the CDR3, the DNA is TGTGCCACCAGCCCAAGACCCGTAGCGGGGGGAAGATACAATGAGCAGTTCTTC.